These 25 T cell receptor beta chains originate from one sample sequenced in a study of T cells expressing NK-cell markers. Following a re-call of the 5' RACE reads, TCRdb has one entry per CDR3 protein and lacks DNA. The specimen's table records roughly 350,000 distinct CDR3 sequences. Sequenced sample: blood T cells: a sorted CD56 or NKG2C T cell subset, CD4+ or CD8+ T cells, or bulk PBMC T cells (not recorded which). The receptors stem from a man aged 18-70 years in good health.

The chain uses TRBV5-1 and TRBJ2-3; TCRdb lists TRBD2, though no DNA is available to test this call. In germline, CDR1 is SGHRS, CDR2 YFSETQ. The CDR3 is made up of 16 amino acids. Here the CDR3 reads CASSLTSGGAKHTQYF.

The V call is TRBV14, the J call TRBJ2-7; TCRdb indicates TRBD2, and absent DNA this call remains unverified. The CDR3 length is 15 residues. From germline, CDR1 is SGHDN and CDR2 FVKESK. CDR3 in amino acids: CASSLRGGPAYEQYF.

The V gene is TRBV18, the J gene TRBJ2-7; TCRdb gives TRBD1 as the D gene, but with no DNA this cannot be confirmed. The CDR3 runs 14 residues. Germline assignment: CDR1 KGHSH and CDR2 LQKENI. CDR3 sequence reads: CASSPGTTLYEQYF. Full variable domain (outside the CDR3, taken from reference TRBV18 and TRBJ2-7): NAGVMQNPRHLVRRRGQEARLRCSPMKGHSHVYWYRQLPEEGLKFMVYLQKENIIDESGMPKERFSAEFPKEGPSILRIQQVVRGDSAAYFCASSPGTTLYEQYFGPGTRLTVT.

The chain is built from TRBV27 and TRBJ1-1; TCRdb indicates TRBD1, and absent DNA this call remains unverified. Germline V gene sequence: CDR1 MNHEY, CDR2 SMNVEV (reference sequence). There are 13 residues in the CDR3. The CDR3 here is CASSRPGGTEAFF.

V is TRBV15 and J is TRBJ1-4. This CDR3 comprises 15 residues. Germline V gene lookup returns CDR1 LNHNV and CDR2 YYDKDF (reference sequence). CDR3 loop: CATSIRAHGNEKLFF.

This chain joins TRBV20-1 and TRBJ1-2. The CDR3 has 11 amino acids. Germline loops: CDR1 DFQATT, CDR2 SNEGSKA (reference sequence). The CDR3 protein is CSARRPTGYTF.

V usage is TRBV13 and J usage is TRBJ2-7; absent DNA, TCRdb's TRBD1 call cannot be checked. Looked up from germline, CDR1 is PRHDT and CDR2 is FYEKMQ (reference sequence). The CDR3 runs 14 residues. The CDR3 region is CASSLGAGKNEQYF.

The V call is TRBV5-6, the J call TRBJ2-1; lacking DNA, the TRBD1 call made by TCRdb goes unchecked. The CDR3 has 15 residues. Germline lookup yields CDR1 SGHDT and CDR2 YYEEEE. CDR3 loop: CASSFRDSIYNEQFF.

The chain is built from TRBV6-5 and TRBJ2-3; TCRdb names TRBD2, which stays unverified in the absence of DNA. In germline, CDR1 is MNHEY, CDR2 SVGAGI. The CDR3 loop spans 15 amino acids. The CDR3 loop reads CASSYEGLAADTQYF.

V gene TRBV12-3 or TRBV12-4 combines with J gene TRBJ1-4. The CDR3 contains 15 residues. The CDR3 sequence: CASSGMDLADEKLFF.

The CDR3 sequence is CSGPLMVNTEAFF. This chain connects TRBV20-1 to TRBJ1-1. There are 13 residues in the CDR3. CDR1 and CDR2 from the germline V gene are DFQATT and SNEGSKA (reference sequence).

V usage is TRBV6-1 and J usage is TRBJ2-1; the TCRdb D gene call, TRBD2, has no DNA to confirm it. This CDR3 region has 17 residues. The germline V gene has CDR1 MNHNS and CDR2 SASEGT. CDR3 sequence: CASTRRVEAGGFNEQFF.

The CDR3 region is CSAVGPRYNEQFF. The chain couples TRBV20-1 to TRBJ2-1. The germline CDR1 and CDR2 sequences are DFQATT and SNEGSKA (reference sequence). There are 13 residues in the CDR3.

The rearrangement joins TRBV6-2 or TRBV6-3 to TRBJ1-2; lacking DNA, the TRBD1 call made by TCRdb goes unchecked. The germline V gene has CDR1 MNHEY and CDR2 SVGEGT. The CDR3 has 16 amino acids. Here the CDR3 reads CASSSRGTGLGYGYTF.

V gene TRBV7-8 combines with J gene TRBJ2-7; TCRdb returns TRBD1, unconfirmable since there is no DNA. CDR3 length: 15 residues. The germline V gene has CDR1 SGHVS and CDR2 FQNEAQ. This chain's CDR3 is CASSVDRGLTYEQYF.

The V gene is TRBV18, the J gene TRBJ2-3; TCRdb names TRBD2, which stays unverified in the absence of DNA. CDR3 size: 18 residues. Germline V gene lookup returns CDR1 KGHSH and CDR2 LQKENI. CDR3 in amino acids: CASSTGLAGGLGTDTQYF. Based on the CDR3 plus reference TRBV18 and TRBJ2-3, the full variable domain is NAGVMQNPRHLVRRRGQEARLRCSPMKGHSHVYWYRQLPEEGLKFMVYLQKENIIDESGMPKERFSAEFPKEGPSILRIQQVVRGDSAAYFCASSTGLAGGLGTDTQYFGPGTRLTVL.

V and J are TRBV14 and TRBJ1-1; TCRdb outputs TRBD1, but without DNA this stays unchecked. The germline V gene encodes CDR1 SGHDN and CDR2 FVKESK. The CDR3 loop spans 11 amino acids. CDR3 loop: CASSQGWGAFF.

The CDR3 sequence: CASRDRGVSNSPLHF. The V and J genes are TRBV5-4 and TRBJ1-6; without DNA, the TCRdb call of TRBD1 cannot be checked. The germline V gene has CDR1 SGHNT and CDR2 YYREEE (reference sequence). This CDR3 is 15 amino acids long.

V and J are TRBV6-6 and TRBJ2-3; as DNA is missing, the TRBD2 call by TCRdb cannot be tested. The CDR3 has 12 residues. Germline assignment: CDR1 MNHNY and CDR2 SVGAGI (reference sequence). The CDR3 protein is CASSYVDSRAYF.

The rearrangement joins TRBV4-1 to TRBJ2-3; TCRdb proposes TRBD1, but this gene call is untestable without DNA. This CDR3 contains 16 residues. Germline loops: CDR1 MGHRA, CDR2 YSYEKL. This chain's CDR3 is CASSPWAPGSADTQYF.

The rearrangement uses TRBV4-2 and TRBJ2-2; TCRdb's D gene call, TRBD1, goes unchecked for lack of DNA. Germline loops: CDR1 LGHNA, CDR2 YNFKEQ. The CDR3 sequence is 16 residues long. Here the CDR3 reads CASSQTGTGATGELFF.

The gene calls are TRBV15 and TRBJ1-5; as DNA is missing, the TRBD1 call by TCRdb cannot be tested. The CDR3 covers 15 residues. In germline, CDR1 is LNHNV, CDR2 YYDKDF (reference sequence). The CDR3 sequence: CATSRDTGGDEPQHF.

V usage is TRBV19 and J usage is TRBJ1-5; checking the TCRdb D call of TRBD1 is not possible without DNA. This CDR3 spans 14 amino acids. Germline values: CDR1 LNHDA, CDR2 SQIVND (reference sequence). This CDR3 reads CASSMKGGWEPQHF.

J is TRBJ2-1 and V is TRBV9. This CDR3 is built from 13 residues. In germline, CDR1 is SGDLS, CDR2 YYNGEE. This CDR3 is CASSVTELNEQFF.

The chain is built from TRBV20-1 and TRBJ2-2; the TRBD2 assignment by TCRdb is unverifiable without DNA. Germline V gene lookup returns CDR1 DFQATT and CDR2 SNEGSKA (reference sequence). The CDR3 length is 16 residues. The CDR3: CSAPNLAGGPTGELFF.